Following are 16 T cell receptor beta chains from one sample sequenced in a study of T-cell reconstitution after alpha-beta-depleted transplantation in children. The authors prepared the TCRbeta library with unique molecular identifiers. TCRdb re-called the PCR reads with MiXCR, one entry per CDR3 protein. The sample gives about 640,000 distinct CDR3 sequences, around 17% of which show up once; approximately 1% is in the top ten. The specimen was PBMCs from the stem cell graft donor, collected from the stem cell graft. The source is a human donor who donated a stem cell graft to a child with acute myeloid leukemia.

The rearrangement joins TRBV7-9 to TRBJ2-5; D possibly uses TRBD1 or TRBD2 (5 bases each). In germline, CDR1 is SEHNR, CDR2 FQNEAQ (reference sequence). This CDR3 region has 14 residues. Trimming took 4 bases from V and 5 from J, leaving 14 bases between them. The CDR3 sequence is CASSWPWDGETQYF. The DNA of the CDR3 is TGTGCCAGCAGCTGGCCCTGGGACGGGGAGACCCAGTACTTC. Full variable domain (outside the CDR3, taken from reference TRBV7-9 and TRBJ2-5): DTGVSQNPRHKITKRGQNVTFRCDPISEHNRLYWYRQTLGQGPEFLTYFQNEAQLEKSRLLSDRFSAERPKGSFSTLEIQRTEQGDSAMYLCASSWPWDGETQYFGPGTRLLVL.

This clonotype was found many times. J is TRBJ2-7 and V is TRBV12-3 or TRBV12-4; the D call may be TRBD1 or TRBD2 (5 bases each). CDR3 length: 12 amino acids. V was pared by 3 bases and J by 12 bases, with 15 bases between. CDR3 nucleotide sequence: TGTGCCAGCAGTTTCCCTTTCCGGGACCGGTACTTC. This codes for CASSFPFRDRYF.

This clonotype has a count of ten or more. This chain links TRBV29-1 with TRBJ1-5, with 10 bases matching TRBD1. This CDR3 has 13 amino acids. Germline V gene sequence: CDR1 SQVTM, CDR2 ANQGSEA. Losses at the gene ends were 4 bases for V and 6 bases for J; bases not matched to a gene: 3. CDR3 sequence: CSVARDRGQPQHF. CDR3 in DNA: TGCAGCGTTGCGAGGGACAGGGGTCAGCCCCAGCATTTT.

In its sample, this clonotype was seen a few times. The CDR3 DNA reads TGTGCCAGCAGCAAAGAGGGGTGCCGGTCCTATAATTCACCCCTCCACTTT. Protein product: CASSKEGCRSYNSPLHF. This chain connects TRBV21-1 to TRBJ1-6; TRBD1, the D gene given by the table, was not confirmed from the DNA. TRBV21-1 is recorded as a pseudogene. The CDR3 covers 17 residues.

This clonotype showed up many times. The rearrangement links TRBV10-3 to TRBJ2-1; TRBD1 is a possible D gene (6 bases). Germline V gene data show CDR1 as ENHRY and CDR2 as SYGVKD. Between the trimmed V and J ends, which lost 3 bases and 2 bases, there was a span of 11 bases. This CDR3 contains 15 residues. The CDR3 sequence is CAISDPWDTYNEQFF. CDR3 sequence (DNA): TGTGCCATCAGTGACCCCTGGGACACCTACAATGAGCAGTTCTTC.

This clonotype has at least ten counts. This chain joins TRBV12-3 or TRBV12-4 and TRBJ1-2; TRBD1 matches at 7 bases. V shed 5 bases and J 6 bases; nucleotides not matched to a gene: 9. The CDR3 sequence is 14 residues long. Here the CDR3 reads CASSLGQAVDGYTF. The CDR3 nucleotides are TGTGCCAGCAGTCTCGGACAGGCCGTTGATGGCTACACCTTC.

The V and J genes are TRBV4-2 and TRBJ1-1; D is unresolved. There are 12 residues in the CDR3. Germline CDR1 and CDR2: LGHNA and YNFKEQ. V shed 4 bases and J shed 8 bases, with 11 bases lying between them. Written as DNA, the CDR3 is TGTGCCAGCAGCCGCAACAGTGACGAAGCTTTCTTT. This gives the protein CASSRNSDEAFF.

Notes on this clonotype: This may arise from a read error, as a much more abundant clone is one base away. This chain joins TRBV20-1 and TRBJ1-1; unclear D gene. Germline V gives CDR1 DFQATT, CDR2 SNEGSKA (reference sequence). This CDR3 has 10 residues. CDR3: CSWGSTEAFF. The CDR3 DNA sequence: TGCAGCTGGGGAAGCACTGAAGCTTTCTTT.

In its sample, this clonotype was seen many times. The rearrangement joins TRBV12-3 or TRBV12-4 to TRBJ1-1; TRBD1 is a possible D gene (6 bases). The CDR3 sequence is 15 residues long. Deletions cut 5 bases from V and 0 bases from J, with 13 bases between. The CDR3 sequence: CASSATGAMNTEAFF. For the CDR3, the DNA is TGTGCCAGCAGTGCGACGGGGGCCATGAACACTGAAGCTTTCTTT.

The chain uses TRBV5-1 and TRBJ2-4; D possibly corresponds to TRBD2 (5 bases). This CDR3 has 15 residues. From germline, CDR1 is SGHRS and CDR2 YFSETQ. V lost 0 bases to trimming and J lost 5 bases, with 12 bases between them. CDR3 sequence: CASSLDMGSQNIQYF. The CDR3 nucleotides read TGCGCCAGCAGCTTGGATATGGGGAGCCAAAACATTCAGTACTTC.

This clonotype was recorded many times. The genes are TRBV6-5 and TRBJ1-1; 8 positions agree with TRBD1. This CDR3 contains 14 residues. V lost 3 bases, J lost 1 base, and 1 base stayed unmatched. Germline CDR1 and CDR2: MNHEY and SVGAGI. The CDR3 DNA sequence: TGTGCCAGCAGTTATGGACAGGGGAACACTGAAGCTTTCTTT. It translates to CASSYGQGNTEAFF.

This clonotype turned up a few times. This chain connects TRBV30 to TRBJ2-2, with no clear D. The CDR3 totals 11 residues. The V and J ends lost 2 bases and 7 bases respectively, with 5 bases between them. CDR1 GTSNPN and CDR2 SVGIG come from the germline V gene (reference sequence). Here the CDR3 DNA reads TGTGCCTGGAGTCCCCACGGGGAGCTGTTTTTT. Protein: CAWSPHGELFF.

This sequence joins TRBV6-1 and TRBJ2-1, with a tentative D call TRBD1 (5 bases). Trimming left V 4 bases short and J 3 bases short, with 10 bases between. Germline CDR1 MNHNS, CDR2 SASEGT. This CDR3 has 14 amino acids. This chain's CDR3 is CASSVGADYNEQFF. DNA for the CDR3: TGTGCCAGCAGTGTAGGGGCAGACTACAATGAGCAGTTCTTC.

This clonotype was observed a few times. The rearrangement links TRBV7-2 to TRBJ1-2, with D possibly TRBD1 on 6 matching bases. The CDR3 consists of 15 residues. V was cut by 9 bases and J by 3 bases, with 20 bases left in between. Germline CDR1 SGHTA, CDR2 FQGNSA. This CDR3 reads CASLPWGGAHYGYTF. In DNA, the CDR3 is TGTGCCAGTTTACCTTGGGGGGGGGCTCACTATGGCTACACCTTC.

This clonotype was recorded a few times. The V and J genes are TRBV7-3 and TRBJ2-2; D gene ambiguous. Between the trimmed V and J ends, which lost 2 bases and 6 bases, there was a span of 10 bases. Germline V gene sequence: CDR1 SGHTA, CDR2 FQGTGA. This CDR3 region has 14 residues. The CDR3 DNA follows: TGTGCCAGCAGCTTATCGGGCAGGCCCGGGGAGCTGTTTTTT. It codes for CASSLSGRPGELFF.

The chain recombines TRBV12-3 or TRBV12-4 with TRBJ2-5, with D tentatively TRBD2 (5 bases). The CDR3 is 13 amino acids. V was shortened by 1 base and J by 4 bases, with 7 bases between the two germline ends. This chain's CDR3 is CASSLGRPETQYF. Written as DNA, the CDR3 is TGTGCCAGCAGTTTAGGGAGGCCAGAGACCCAGTACTTC.